This T cell receptor (beta chain) was documented in a study of identical twins. Findings of the study overall: The same donors were not followed; conclusions instead depended on cross-sectional statistical analysis. Models underestimated out-of-frame TCR alpha sharing in monozygotic twins. Fewer insertions characterized abundant cord blood beta clonotypes, whereas memory repertoires showed none.

A note on this clonotype: No antigen is known for it.

From the 5' RACE reads, TCRdb called clonotypes with MiXCR, one entry per CDR3 protein. The data hold approximately 350,000 distinct CDR3 sequences, with 9% to 15% observed a single time. The CDR3 is 15 amino acids. CDR1 DFQATT and CDR2 SNEGSKA come from the germline V gene (reference sequence). J was trimmed by 4 bases and V by 5 bases; bases with no gene match: 8. These data were also reused for a study on yellow fever vaccine responses in identical twins.

Sequencing input: CD8+ T cells sorted from blood. This TCR came from a woman aged 18-29 years in good health. V gene TRBV20-1 combines with J gene TRBJ2-7, with TRBD2 matching 13 bases. The CDR3 here is CSAYGLAGVLYEQYF. CDR3 nucleotides: TGCAGTGCTTATGGACTAGCGGGAGTTTTGTACGAGCAGTACTTC.